The entry that follows covers one TCR beta chain sequence. Its antigen remains unknown. The sample is drawn from a study of cytomegalovirus exposure and HLA in healthy donors. Findings of the study overall: The study labeled under 200 TCR beta chains cytomegalovirus-associated. An apparent linkage of common viral pathogens to several of the most significant clusters emerged in a later analysis.

PCR involved 60 Vbeta and 13 Jbeta primers. Repertoires were generated with immunoSEQ multiplex PCR, while TCRdb's copy carries only in-frame clones and drops some. The table includes some 120,000 clones, about three quarters detected once. The source material was PBMCs. The TCR was taken from a woman aged 35 to 49 in good health and CMV-seronegative.

For the CDR3, the DNA is TGTGCCAGCAGTCGGAGGTATAATGAAAAACTGTTTTTT. It is translated as CASSRRYNEKLFF. This sequence joins TRBV5-5 and TRBJ1-4; D not resolved. Germline V gene data show CDR1 as SGHKS and CDR2 as YYEKEE (reference sequence). The CDR3 loop spans 13 amino acids. Between the trimmed V and J ends, which lost 5 bases and 4 bases, there was a span of 9 bases.